This T cell receptor beta chain came from a study of T cells in Graves' hyperthyroidism and ophthalmopathy. Newly diagnosed patients aged 18 to 65 had hyperthyroidism of under 2 months' duration. It was uncontrolled infection, other autoimmune disease, pregnancy or lactation that excluded patients. This clonotype showed up just a few times. Amplified regions were TCR beta CDR3 sequences from RNA transcripts. The HTBI set primed first-round TCR CDR3 RT-PCR. TCRdb ran MiXCR on the multiplex PCR reads and lists one entry per CDR3 protein. The sample lists approximately 330,000 distinct CDR3 sequences, 21% seen once, with 50% in the top ten. Per the germline V gene, CDR1 is MNHNS and CDR2 is SASEGT. V was clipped by 5 bases and J by 0 bases, with 13 bases between them. CDR3 length: 15 amino acids.

Sequencing was carried out using blood. The J gene is TRBJ1-1, the V gene TRBV6-1, with a weak D call TRBD1 (5 bases). This receptor was taken from a woman aged 45-65 years with Graves' hyperthyroidism. In DNA form, the CDR3 reads TGTGCCAGCAGTCTATCAGGGAATATGAACACTGAAGCTTTCTTT. This translates into CASSLSGNMNTEAFF.